This TCR beta chain was recovered during a study of CD8 T cells in Susac syndrome. Reverse transcription of 0.5 to 1 ug RNA used random hexamers. Coverage of TCR beta CDR3 amplification by immunoSEQ multiplex PCR extended to 54 Vbeta and 13 Jbeta. MiXCR, applied by TCRdb to the immunoSEQ multiplex PCR reads, yields one record per CDR3 protein. This table holds 200,000 to 250,000 distinct CDR3 sequences, 95% found once. The germline V and J ends were trimmed by 5 bases and 7 bases, with 24 bases remaining between them. CDR1 and CDR2 (germline): SGHVS, FQNEAQ. CDR3 length: 16 amino acids. Sequencing of TCR beta, carried out with a high-throughput approach, was applied to CD8+ and CD4+ T cells from the blood. TEMRA cells underwent FACS enrichment and CD8+ and CD4+ T cells underwent negative isolation.

The source of this sequence is a human donor with multiple sclerosis. Sequenced sample: CD4+ T cells from PBMCs. The chain employs TRBV7-8 and TRBJ2-7; no clear D gene. This chain's CDR3 is CASSPQIRAAILEQYF. The CDR3 DNA sequence: TGTGCCAGCAGCCCGCAAATCCGGGCCGCTATACTAGAGCAGTACTTC.